The next 5 T cell receptor beta chains were all read from a single sample in a study of response to subunit inactivated influenza vaccine. One entry per CDR3 protein results from TCRdb running MiXCR on the RT-PCR reads. The sample records roughly 500,000 distinct CDR3 sequences, approximately 17% being singletons. The specimen comprised CD4+ T cells sorted from PBMCs, sampled 23 months after vaccination. Every receptor here comes from a man between 50 and 69 years old who received an inactivated influenza vaccine.

V gene TRBV3-1 combines with J gene TRBJ2-1; D gene uncertain. V lost 5 bases and J 2 bases, leaving 13 bases between the germline ends. Germline assignment: CDR1 LGHDT and CDR2 YNNKEL (reference sequence). The CDR3 consists of 15 residues. The CDR3: CASSDKMEPYNEQFF. CDR3 bases: TGTGCCAGCAGCGACAAAATGGAACCCTACAATGAGCAGTTCTTC.

The chain carries TRBV2 and TRBJ2-3; D is ambiguous. CDR3 length: 12 residues. Trimming took 4 bases from V and 6 from J, leaving 8 bases between them. Germline CDR1 is SNHLY and CDR2 is FYNNEI. As DNA, the CDR3 is TGTGCCAGCAGTGTCGGAGTGGATACGCAGTATTTT. Translating gives CASSVGVDTQYF. The full variable domain, its missing parts supplied by reference TRBV2 and TRBJ2-3, is EPEVTQTPSHQVTQMGQEVILRCVPISNHLYFYWYRQILGQKVEFLVSFYNNEISEKSEIFDDQFSVERPDGSNFTLKIRSTKLEDSAMYFCASSVGVDTQYFGPGTRLTVL.

The V and J genes are TRBV20-1 and TRBJ1-5; D might be TRBD1 (5 bases). Trimming shortened V by 8 bases and J by 7 bases, and 18 bases separated the two germline ends. Germline V gene sequence: CDR1 DFQATT, CDR2 SNEGSKA (reference sequence). This CDR3 has 13 residues. In DNA form, the CDR3 reads TGCAGTTGCAGGGAGGCGGAGTGGCAGCCCCAGCATTTT. Its protein product is CSCREAEWQPQHF.

This clonotype was counted ten times or more. The genes are TRBV11-2 and TRBJ2-7; 7 bases map to TRBD1. With 5 bases clipped from V and 3 bases from J, the junction kept 7 bases outside the gene matches. Germline V gives CDR1 SGHAT, CDR2 FQNNGV. The CDR3 spans 14 residues. CDR3 region: CASSPDRVSYEQYF. The DNA of the CDR3 is TGTGCCAGCAGCCCCGACAGGGTGAGCTACGAGCAGTACTTC.

The CDR3 protein is CASSSGTLPTGELFF. The CDR3 nucleotides are TGTGCCAGCAGTTCCGGGACACTCCCCACCGGGGAGCTGTTTTTT. V and J are TRBV2 and TRBJ2-2; the D gene is possibly TRBD1 (6 bases). The CDR3 covers 15 residues. Germline lookup yields CDR1 SNHLY and CDR2 FYNNEI. V lost 5 bases to trimming and J lost 4 bases, with 14 bases between them.